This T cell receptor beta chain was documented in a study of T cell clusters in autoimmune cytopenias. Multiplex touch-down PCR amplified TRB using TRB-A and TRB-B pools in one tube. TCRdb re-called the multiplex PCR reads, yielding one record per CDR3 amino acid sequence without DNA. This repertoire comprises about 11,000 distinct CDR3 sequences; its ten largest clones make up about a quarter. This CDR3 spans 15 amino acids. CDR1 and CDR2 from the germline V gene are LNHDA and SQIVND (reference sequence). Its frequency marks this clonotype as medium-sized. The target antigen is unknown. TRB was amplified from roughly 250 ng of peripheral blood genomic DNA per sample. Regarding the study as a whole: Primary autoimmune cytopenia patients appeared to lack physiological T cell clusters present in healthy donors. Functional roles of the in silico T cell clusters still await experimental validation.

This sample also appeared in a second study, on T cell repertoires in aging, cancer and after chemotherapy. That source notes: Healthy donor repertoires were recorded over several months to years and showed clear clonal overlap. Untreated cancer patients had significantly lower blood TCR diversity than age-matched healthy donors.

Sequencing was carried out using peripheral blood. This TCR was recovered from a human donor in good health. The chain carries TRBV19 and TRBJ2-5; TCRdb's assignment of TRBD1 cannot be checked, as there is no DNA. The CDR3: CASSREGGDRETQYF.